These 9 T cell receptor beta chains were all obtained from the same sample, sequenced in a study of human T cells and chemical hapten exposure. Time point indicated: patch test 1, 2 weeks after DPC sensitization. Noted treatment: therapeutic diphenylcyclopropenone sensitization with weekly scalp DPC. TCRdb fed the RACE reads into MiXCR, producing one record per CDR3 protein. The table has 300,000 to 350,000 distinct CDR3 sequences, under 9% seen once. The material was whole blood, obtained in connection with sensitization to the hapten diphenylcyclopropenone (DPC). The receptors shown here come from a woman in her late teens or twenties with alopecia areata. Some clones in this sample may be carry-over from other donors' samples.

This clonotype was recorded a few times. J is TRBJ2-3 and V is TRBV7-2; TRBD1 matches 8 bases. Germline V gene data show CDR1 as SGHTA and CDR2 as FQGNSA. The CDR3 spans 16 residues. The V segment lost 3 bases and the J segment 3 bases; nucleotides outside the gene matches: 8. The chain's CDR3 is CASSFRATGGTDTQYF. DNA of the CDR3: TGTGCCAGCAGCTTCAGGGCCACAGGGGGGACAGATACGCAGTATTTT.

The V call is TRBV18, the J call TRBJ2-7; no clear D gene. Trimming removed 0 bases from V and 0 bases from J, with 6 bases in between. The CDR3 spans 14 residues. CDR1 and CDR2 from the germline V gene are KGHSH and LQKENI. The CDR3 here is CASSPPYYSYEQYF. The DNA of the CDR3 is TGTGCCAGCTCACCACCGTACTACTCCTACGAGCAGTACTTC.

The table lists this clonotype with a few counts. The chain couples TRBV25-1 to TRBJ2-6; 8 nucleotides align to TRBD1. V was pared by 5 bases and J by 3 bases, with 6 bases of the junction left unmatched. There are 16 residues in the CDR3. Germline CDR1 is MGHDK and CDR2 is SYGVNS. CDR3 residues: CASSPRTGFGANVLTF. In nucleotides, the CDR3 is TGTGCCAGCAGTCCCCGGACAGGGTTTGGGGCCAACGTCCTGACTTTC.

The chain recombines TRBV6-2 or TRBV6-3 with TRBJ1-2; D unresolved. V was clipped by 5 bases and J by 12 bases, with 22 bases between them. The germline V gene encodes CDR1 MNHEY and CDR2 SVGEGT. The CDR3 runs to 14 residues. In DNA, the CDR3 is TGTGCCAGCAGTAGTTGGACGGGCCGTATGGCTGACACCTTC. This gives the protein CASSSWTGRMADTF.

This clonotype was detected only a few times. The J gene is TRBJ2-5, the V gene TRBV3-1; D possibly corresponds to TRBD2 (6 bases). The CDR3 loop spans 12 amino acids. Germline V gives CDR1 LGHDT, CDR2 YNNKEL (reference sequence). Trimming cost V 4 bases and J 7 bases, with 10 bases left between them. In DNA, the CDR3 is TGTGCCAGCAGCCGACAAGCGGGGACCCAGTACTTC. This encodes CASSRQAGTQYF.

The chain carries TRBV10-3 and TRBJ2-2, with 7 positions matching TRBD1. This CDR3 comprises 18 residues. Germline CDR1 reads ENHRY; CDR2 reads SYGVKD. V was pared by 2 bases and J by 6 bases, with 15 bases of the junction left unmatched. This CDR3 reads CAISEGTALLRGSGELFF. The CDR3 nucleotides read TGTGCCATCAGTGAGGGGACAGCCTTACTCAGAGGATCCGGGGAGCTGTTTTTT.

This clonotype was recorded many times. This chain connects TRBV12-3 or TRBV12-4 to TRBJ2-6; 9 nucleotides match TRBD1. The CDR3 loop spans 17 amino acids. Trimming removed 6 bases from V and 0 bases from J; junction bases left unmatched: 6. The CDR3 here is CASRPGQGYSGANVLTF. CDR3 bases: TGTGCCAGCAGACCGGGACAGGGTTACTCTGGGGCCAACGTCCTGACTTTC.

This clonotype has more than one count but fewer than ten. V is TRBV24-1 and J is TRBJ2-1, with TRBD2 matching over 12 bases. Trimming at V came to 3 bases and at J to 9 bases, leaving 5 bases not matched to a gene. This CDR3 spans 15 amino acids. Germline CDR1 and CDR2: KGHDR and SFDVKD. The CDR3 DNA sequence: TGTGCCACCAGTGATAGGACTAGCGGGGAATCTGAGCAGTTCTTC. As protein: CATSDRTSGESEQFF.

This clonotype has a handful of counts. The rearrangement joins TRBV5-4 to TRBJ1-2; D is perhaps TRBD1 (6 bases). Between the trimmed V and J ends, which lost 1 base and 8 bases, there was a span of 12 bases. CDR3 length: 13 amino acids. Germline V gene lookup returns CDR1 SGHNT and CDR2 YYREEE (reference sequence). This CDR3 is CASSLTGTRGYTF. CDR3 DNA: TGTGCCAGCAGCTTGACGGGGACAAGGGGCTACACCTTC.